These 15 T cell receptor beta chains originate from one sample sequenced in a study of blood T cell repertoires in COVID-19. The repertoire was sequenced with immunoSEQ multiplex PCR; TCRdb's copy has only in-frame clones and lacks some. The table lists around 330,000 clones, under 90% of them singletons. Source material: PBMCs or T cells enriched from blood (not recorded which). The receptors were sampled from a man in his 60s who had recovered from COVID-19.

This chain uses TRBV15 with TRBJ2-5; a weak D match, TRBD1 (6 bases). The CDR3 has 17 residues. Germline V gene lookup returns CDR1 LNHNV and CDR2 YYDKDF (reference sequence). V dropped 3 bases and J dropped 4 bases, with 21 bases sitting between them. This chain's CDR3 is CATSSNRDPSWGETQYF. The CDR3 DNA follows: TGTGCCACCAGCAGTAACAGGGATCCGTCCTGGGGAGAGACCCAGTACTTC.

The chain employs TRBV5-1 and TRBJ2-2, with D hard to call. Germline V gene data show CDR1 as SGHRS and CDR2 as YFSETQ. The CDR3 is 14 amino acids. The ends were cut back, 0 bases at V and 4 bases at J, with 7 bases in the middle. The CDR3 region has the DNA TGCGCCAGCAGCTTGGCTCGCAGCACCGGGGAGCTGTTTTTT. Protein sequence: CASSLARSTGELFF. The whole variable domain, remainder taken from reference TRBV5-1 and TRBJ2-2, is KAGVTQTPRYLIKTRGQQVTLSCSPISGHRSVSWYQQTPGQGLQFLFEYFSETQRNKGNFPGRFSGRQFSNSRSEMNVSTLELGDSALYLCASSLARSTGELFFGEGSRLTVL.

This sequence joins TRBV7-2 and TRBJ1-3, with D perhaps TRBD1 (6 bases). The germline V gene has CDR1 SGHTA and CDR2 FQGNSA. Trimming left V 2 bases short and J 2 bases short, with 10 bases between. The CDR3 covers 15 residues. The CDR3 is CASSLQGIPGNTIYF. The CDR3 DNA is TGTGCCAGCAGCTTACAGGGGATACCTGGAAACACCATATATTTT.

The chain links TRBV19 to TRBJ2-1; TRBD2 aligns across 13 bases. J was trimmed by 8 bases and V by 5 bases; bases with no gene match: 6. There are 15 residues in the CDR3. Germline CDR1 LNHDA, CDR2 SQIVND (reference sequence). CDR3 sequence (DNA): TGTGCCAGTAGTCGGACTAGCGGGAGTTTCTATGAGCAGTTCTTC. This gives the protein CASSRTSGSFYEQFF. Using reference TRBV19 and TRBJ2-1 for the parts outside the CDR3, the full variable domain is DGGITQSPKYLFRKEGQNVTLSCEQNLNHDAMYWYRQDPGQGLRLIYYSQIVNDFQKGDIAEGYSVSREKKESFPLTVTSAQKNPTAFYLCASSRTSGSFYEQFFGPGTRLTVL.

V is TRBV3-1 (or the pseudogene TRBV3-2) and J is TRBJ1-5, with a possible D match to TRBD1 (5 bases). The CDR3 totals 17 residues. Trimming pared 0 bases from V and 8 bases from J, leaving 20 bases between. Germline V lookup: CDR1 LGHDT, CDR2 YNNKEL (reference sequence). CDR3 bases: TGTGCCAGCAGCCAAGATCGGGTAGGGGCAGGCCGTGAGCCCCAGCATTTT. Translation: CASSQDRVGAGREPQHF.

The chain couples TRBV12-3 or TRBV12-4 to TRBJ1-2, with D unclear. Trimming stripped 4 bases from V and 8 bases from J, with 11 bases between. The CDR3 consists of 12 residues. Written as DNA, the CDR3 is TGTGCCAGCAGTTGGCAGGATGGGGGCTACACCTTC. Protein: CASSWQDGGYTF.

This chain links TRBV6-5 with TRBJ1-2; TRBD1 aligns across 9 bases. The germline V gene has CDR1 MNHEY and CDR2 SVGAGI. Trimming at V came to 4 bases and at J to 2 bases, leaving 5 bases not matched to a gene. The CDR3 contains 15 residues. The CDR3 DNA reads TGTGCCAGCAGTTTGACACAGGGGGCGAACTATGGCTACACCTTC. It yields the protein CASSLTQGANYGYTF.

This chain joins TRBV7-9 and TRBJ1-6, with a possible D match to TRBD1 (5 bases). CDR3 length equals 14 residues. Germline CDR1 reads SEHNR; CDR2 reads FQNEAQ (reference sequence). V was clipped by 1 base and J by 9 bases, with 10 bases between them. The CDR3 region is CASSLGHTGSPLHF. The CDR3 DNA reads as TGTGCCAGCAGCTTAGGGCACACAGGTTCACCCCTCCACTTT. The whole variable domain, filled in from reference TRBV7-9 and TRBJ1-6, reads DTGVSQNPRHKITKRGQNVTFRCDPISEHNRLYWYRQTLGQGPEFLTYFQNEAQLEKSRLLSDRFSAERPKGSFSTLEIQRTEQGDSAMYLCASSLGHTGSPLHFGNGTRLTVT.

The CDR3 sequence: CASSLGAGGSQPQHF. CDR3 nucleotide sequence: TGTGCCAGCAGTTTGGGGGCAGGGGGCAGTCAGCCCCAGCATTTT. V usage is TRBV7-9 and J usage is TRBJ1-5; 8 bases agree with TRBD1. CDR1 SEHNR and CDR2 FQNEAQ come from the germline V gene (reference sequence). The CDR3 consists of 15 residues. The trim removed 6 bases at V and 6 bases at J, leaving 10 bases unmatched.

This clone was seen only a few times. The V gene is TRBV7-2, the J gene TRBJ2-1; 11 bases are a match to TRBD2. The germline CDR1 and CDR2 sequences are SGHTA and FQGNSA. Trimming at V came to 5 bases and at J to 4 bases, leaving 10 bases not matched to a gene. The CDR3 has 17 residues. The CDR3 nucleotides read TGTGCCAGCAGCAAGACCGGGACTAGCGGTTCTTACAATGAGCAGTTCTTC. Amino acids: CASSKTGTSGSYNEQFF.

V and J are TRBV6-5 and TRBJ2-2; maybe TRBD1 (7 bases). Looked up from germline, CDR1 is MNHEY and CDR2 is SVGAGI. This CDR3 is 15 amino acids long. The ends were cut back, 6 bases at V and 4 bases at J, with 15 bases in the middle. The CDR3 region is CASRNRGRGTGELFF. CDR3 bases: TGTGCCAGCAGAAATAGGGGGCGGGGCACCGGGGAGCTGTTTTTT.

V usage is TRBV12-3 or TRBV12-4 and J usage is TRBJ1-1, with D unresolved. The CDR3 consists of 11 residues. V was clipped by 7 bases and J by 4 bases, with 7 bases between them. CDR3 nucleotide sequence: TGTGCCAGCACCGGTAGCACTGAAGCTTTCTTT. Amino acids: CASTGSTEAFF.

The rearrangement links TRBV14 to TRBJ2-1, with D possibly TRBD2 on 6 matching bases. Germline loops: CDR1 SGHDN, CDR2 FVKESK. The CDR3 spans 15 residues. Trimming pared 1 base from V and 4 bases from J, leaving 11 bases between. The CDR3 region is CASSQVGSGYNEQFF. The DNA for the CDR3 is TGTGCCAGCAGCCAAGTCGGGAGCGGGTACAATGAGCAGTTCTTC. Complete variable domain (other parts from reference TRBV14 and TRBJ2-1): EAGVTQFPSHSVIEKGQTVTLRCDPISGHDNLYWYRRVMGKEIKFLLHFVKESKQDESGMPNNRFLAERTGGTYSTLKVQPAELEDSGVYFCASSQVGSGYNEQFFGPGTRLTVL.

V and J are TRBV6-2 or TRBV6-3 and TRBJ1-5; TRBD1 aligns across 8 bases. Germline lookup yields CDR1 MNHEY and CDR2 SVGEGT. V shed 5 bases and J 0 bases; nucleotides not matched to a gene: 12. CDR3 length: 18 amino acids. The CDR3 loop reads CASSRPAGGLSSNQPQHF. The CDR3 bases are TGTGCCAGCAGTCGCCCAGCAGGGGGCTTATCTAGCAATCAGCCCCAGCATTTT.

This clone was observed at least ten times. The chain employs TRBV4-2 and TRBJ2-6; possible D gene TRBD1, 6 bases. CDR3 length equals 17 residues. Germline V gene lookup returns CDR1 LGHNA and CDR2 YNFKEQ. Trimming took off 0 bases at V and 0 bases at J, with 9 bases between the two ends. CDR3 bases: TGTGCCAGCAGCCAAGACTGGACAGACTCTGGGGCCAACGTCCTGACTTTC. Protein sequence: CASSQDWTDSGANVLTF.